Sequencing of this T cell receptor (beta chain) was carried out in a study of blood T cell repertoires in COVID-19. Germline lookup yields CDR1 MNHEY and CDR2 SMNVEV (reference sequence). CDR3 length equals 13 residues. V lost 5 bases, J lost 8 bases, and 3 bases stayed unmatched. Libraries were prepared by immunoSEQ multiplex PCR; TCRdb keeps only in-frame clonotypes and omits some of them. Among approximately 200,000 clones listed, 87% were seen once. Cohort allocation depended upon clinical history that participants reported. The chain carries TRBV27 and TRBJ2-4; 10 nucleotides align to TRBD2. The source of this sequence is a man younger than 35 with acute COVID-19. Sequenced: PBMCs or T cells enriched from blood (not recorded which). CDR3 amino acids: CASSPSGRDIQYF. CDR3 DNA sequence: TGTGCCAGCAGTCCTAGCGGGAGAGACATTCAGTACTTC.